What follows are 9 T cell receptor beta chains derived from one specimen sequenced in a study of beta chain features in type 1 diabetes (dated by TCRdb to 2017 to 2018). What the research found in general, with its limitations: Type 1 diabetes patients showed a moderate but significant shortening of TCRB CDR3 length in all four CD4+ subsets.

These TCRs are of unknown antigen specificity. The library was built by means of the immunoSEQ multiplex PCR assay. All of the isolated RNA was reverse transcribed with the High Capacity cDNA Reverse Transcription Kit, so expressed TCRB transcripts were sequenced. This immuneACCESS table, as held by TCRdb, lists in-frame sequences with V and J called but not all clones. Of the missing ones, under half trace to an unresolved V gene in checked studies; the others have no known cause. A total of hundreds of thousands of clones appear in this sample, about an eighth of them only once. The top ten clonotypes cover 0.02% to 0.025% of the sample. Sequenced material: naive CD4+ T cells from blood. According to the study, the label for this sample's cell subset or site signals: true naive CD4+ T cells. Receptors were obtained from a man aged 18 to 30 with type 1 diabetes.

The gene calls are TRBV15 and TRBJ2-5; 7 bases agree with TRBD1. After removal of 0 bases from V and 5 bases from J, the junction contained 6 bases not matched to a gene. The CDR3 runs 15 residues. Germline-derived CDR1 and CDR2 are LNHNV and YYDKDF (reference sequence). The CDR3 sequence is CATSRDYEDRETQYF. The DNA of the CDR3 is TGTGCCACCAGCAGAGATTACGAGGACAGGGAGACCCAGTACTTC.

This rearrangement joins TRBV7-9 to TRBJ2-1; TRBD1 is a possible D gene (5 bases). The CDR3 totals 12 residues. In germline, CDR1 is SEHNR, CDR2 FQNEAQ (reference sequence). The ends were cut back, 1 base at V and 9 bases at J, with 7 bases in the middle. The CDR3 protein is CASSLVTVEQFF. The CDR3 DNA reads TGTGCCAGCAGCTTAGTGACAGTTGAGCAGTTCTTC.

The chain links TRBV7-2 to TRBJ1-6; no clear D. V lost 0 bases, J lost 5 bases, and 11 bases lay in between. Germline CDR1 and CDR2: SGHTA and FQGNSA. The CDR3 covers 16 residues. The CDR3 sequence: CASSLAARGNNSPLHF. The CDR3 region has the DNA TGTGCCAGCAGCTTAGCCGCCCGAGGGAATAATTCACCCCTCCACTTT. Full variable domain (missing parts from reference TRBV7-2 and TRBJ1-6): GAGVSQSPSNKVTEKGKDVELRCDPISGHTALYWYRQSLGQGLEFLIYFQGNSAPDKSGLPSDRFSAERTGGSVSTLTIQRTQQEDSAVYLCASSLAARGNNSPLHFGNGTRLTVT.

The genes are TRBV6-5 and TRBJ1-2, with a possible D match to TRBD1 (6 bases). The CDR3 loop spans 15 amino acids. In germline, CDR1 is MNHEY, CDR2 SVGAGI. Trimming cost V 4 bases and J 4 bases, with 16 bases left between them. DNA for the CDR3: TGTGCCAGCAGTTCCTACTCGGACAGCTTCTATGGCTACACCTTC. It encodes CASSSYSDSFYGYTF.

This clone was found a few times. CDR3: CSAPGLAGGPQDTQYF. The CDR3 region has the DNA TGCAGCGCCCCCGGACTAGCGGGGGGGCCTCAAGATACGCAGTATTTT. The gene calls are TRBV29-1 and TRBJ2-3, with 15 bases identical to TRBD2. The V gene end was trimmed by 7 bases and the J gene end by 5 bases; junction bases not matched to a gene: 10. The germline V gene has CDR1 SQVTM and CDR2 ANQGSEA. CDR3 length: 16 amino acids.

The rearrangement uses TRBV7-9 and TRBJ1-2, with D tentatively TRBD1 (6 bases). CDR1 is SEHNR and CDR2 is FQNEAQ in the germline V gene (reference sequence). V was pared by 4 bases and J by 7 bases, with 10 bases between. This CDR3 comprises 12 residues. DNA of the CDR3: TGTGCCAGCAGCTCCCAGGGGTTTGGCTACACCTTC. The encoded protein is CASSSQGFGYTF.

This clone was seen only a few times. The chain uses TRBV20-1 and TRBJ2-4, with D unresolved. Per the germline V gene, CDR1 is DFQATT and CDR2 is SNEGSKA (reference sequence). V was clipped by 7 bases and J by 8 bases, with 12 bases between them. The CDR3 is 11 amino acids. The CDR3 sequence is CSVRAQHIQYF. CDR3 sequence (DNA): TGCAGTGTCCGAGCCCAACACATTCAGTACTTC.

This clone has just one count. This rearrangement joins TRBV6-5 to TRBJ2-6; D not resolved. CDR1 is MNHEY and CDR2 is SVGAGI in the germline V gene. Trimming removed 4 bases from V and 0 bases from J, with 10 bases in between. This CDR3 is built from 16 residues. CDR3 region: CASSSGRASGANVLTF. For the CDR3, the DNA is TGTGCCAGCAGTTCAGGACGGGCCTCTGGGGCCAACGTCCTGACTTTC.

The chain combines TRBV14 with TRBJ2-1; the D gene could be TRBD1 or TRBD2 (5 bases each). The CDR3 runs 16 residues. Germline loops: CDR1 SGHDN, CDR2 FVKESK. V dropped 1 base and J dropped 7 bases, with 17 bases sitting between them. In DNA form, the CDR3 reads TGTGCCAGCAGCCAAGTTGGCCGGGGACGTGGGAATGAGCAGTTCTTC. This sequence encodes CASSQVGRGRGNEQFF.